The 27 T cell receptor beta chains below come from one sample, sequenced in a study of control samples from healthy donors and cancer patients. TCRdb keeps only in-frame clones here, not all; method: immunoSEQ multiplex PCR. The sample includes about 59,000 clones, roughly 86% of them seen just once. Input material: PBMCs. The origin of the receptors is a woman aged 55-70 years with lung cancer.

The DNA for the CDR3 is TGTGCCAGCAGTGACTTCGAGCCCGGCTCCTACAATGAGCAGTTCTTC. It translates to CASSDFEPGSYNEQFF. The chain employs TRBV6-1 and TRBJ2-1, with D unresolved. This CDR3 region has 16 residues. Germline V lookup: CDR1 MNHNS, CDR2 SASEGT. The V and J ends lost 3 bases and 0 bases respectively, with 12 bases between them.

V usage is TRBV5-1 and J usage is TRBJ2-1; D call uncertain. The germline V and J ends were trimmed by 7 bases and 4 bases, with 6 bases remaining between them. Germline loops: CDR1 SGHRS, CDR2 YFSETQ. The CDR3 length is 11 residues. The DNA for the CDR3 is TGCGCCAGCTACGATTACAATGAGCAGTTCTTC. This codes for CASYDYNEQFF. The full variable domain, in which reference TRBV5-1 and TRBJ2-1 provide the parts outside the CDR3, is KAGVTQTPRYLIKTRGQQVTLSCSPISGHRSVSWYQQTPGQGLQFLFEYFSETQRNKGNFPGRFSGRQFSNSRSEMNVSTLELGDSALYLCASYDYNEQFFGPGTRLTVL.

J is TRBJ1-1 and V is TRBV9; no firm D call. The CDR3 is 15 amino acids. Per the germline V gene, CDR1 is SGDLS and CDR2 is YYNGEE. V dropped 0 bases and J dropped 1 base, with 10 bases sitting between them. This chain's CDR3 is CASSVDLGENTEAFF. The DNA of the CDR3 is TGTGCCAGCAGCGTAGATCTGGGAGAGAACACTGAAGCTTTCTTT.

This chain connects TRBV19 to TRBJ1-2, with D maybe TRBD1 (5 bases). The CDR3 length is 15 residues. Germline V gene lookup returns CDR1 LNHDA and CDR2 SQIVND (reference sequence). Between the trimmed V and J ends, which lost 5 bases and 3 bases, there was a span of 16 bases. The CDR3 region has the DNA TGTGCCAGTAGTCCTTTTGGGGGAGGCGACTATGGCTACACCTTC. Its translation is CASSPFGGGDYGYTF.

CDR3 amino acids: CASSQLGRGGEQFF. DNA for the CDR3: TGCGCCAGCAGTCAATTGGGACGGGGGGGTGAGCAGTTCTTC. The V call is TRBV23-1, the J call TRBJ2-1, with TRBD2 matching 8 bases. TRBV23-1 is given ORF status, its function remaining uncertain. The CDR3 runs to 14 residues. V shed 1 base and J 9 bases; nucleotides not matched to a gene: 5.

The chain uses TRBV11-3 and TRBJ2-1; 10 bases agree with TRBD1. Trimming removed 1 base from V and 5 bases from J; junction bases left unmatched: 2. The CDR3 sequence is 15 residues long. Germline V gives CDR1 SGHNT, CDR2 YENEEA. DNA for the CDR3: TGTGCCAGCAGCTTAGGGGGACAGGGGAACAATGAGCAGTTCTTC. Protein product: CASSLGGQGNNEQFF.

The chain has TRBV28 and TRBJ2-2; D is unresolved. The CDR3 has 13 residues. Germline CDR1 MDHEN, CDR2 SYDVKM. Deletions cut 7 bases from V and 4 bases from J, with 10 bases between. This chain's CDR3 is CASTEQSTGELFF. The DNA for the CDR3 is TGTGCCAGCACCGAACAGAGCACCGGGGAGCTGTTTTTT.

This clone came up a few times. The gene calls are TRBV2 and TRBJ2-7; no definite D call. Germline CDR1 and CDR2: SNHLY and FYNNEI. The V gene lost 2 bases and the J gene lost 4 bases, with 3 bases spanning the gap. This CDR3 is built from 11 residues. DNA for the CDR3: TGTGCCAGCAGTGAAATTTACGAGCAGTACTTC. Protein product: CASSEIYEQYF.

This rearrangement joins TRBV5-1 to TRBJ2-5, with 12 bases that match TRBD2. V shed 4 bases and J 1 base; nucleotides not matched to a gene: 14. From germline, CDR1 is SGHRS and CDR2 YFSETQ. The CDR3 covers 19 residues. CDR3 sequence: CASSPGGTSGSPLQETQYF. The CDR3 coding sequence is TGCGCCAGCAGCCCTGGGGGGACTAGCGGGTCGCCACTCCAAGAGACCCAGTACTTC.

The chain carries TRBV11-3 and TRBJ1-2; 8 bases match TRBD1. The CDR3 covers 14 residues. Germline CDR1 and CDR2: SGHNT and YENEEA. V shed 5 bases and J 3 bases; nucleotides not matched to a gene: 5. CDR3 in amino acids: CASSKSGQDYGYTF. The CDR3 bases are TGTGCCAGCAGCAAGTCGGGACAGGACTATGGCTACACCTTC.

V is TRBV28 and J is TRBJ1-5, with TRBD1 identical over 10 bases. Trimming cost V 6 bases and J 7 bases; bases outside gene matches: 3. The CDR3 loop spans 13 amino acids. Germline CDR1 reads MDHEN; CDR2 reads SYDVKM. The CDR3 sequence: CASSQDRGQPQHF. In nucleotides, the CDR3 is TGTGCCAGCAGCCAGGACAGGGGGCAGCCCCAGCATTTT.

V gene TRBV2 combines with J gene TRBJ2-7, with D hard to call. Trimming removed 6 bases at V and 0 bases at J, with 6 bases between. Germline V lookup: CDR1 SNHLY, CDR2 FYNNEI. The CDR3 sequence is 12 residues long. CDR3 loop: CASRTDSYEQYF. Written as DNA, the CDR3 is TGTGCCAGCAGGACGGACTCCTACGAGCAGTACTTC.

V gene TRBV16 combines with J gene TRBJ1-2; TRBD1 is a possible D gene (6 bases). Germline CDR1 reads KGHSY; CDR2 reads FQNENV. The CDR3 sequence is 15 residues long. Trimming left V 4 bases short and J 0 bases short, with 12 bases between. CDR3 DNA sequence: TGTGCCAGCAGCCCGCCCGACAGGCCTAACTATGGCTACACCTTC. Protein: CASSPPDRPNYGYTF.

As to this clone: The same CDR3 arises from other DNA sequences in this sample as well. The V call is TRBV5-1, the J call TRBJ1-4; D is unresolved. CDR3 size: 14 residues. Germline V gene data show CDR1 as SGHRS and CDR2 as YFSETQ. Trimming removed 2 bases from V and 0 bases from J, with 5 bases in between. CDR3 nucleotides: TGCGCCAGCAGCTTAGGTGCAACTAATGAAAAACTGTTTTTT. This sequence encodes CASSLGATNEKLFF.

The table lists this clone with a count of one. The chain recombines TRBV5-1 with TRBJ1-4; D is possibly TRBD1 (5 bases). The germline gives CDR1 SGHRS, CDR2 YFSETQ. The length of the CDR3 is 13 residues. The germline V and J ends were trimmed by 4 bases and 8 bases, with 12 bases remaining between them. The CDR3 coding sequence is TGCGCCAGCAGCACGGGACTAAACGAAAAACTGTTTTTT. This codes for CASSTGLNEKLFF.

This clone appeared once. This chain links TRBV6-6 with TRBJ1-1, with D maybe TRBD1 (5 bases). The germline CDR1 and CDR2 sequences are MNHNY and SVGAGI (reference sequence). The CDR3 is 13 residues long. With 6 bases removed from V and 1 base from J, the gap between germline ends came to 9 bases. CDR3 bases: TGTGCCAGCAGGGGGCGGGAGAACACTGAAGCTTTCTTT. Protein sequence: CASRGRENTEAFF.

This clone came up once. The chain uses TRBV3-1 (or the pseudogene TRBV3-2) and TRBJ2-1; TRBD2 matches at 8 bases. There are 15 residues in the CDR3. Germline V CDR1 and CDR2: LGHDT, YNNKEL (reference sequence). V lost 4 bases and J lost 6; bases outside the gene matches: 8. CDR3 amino acids: CASSRGVAGGNEQFF. The CDR3 region has the DNA TGTGCCAGCAGCCGAGGTGTGGCGGGGGGCAATGAGCAGTTCTTC.

This chain links TRBV12-3 or TRBV12-4 with TRBJ2-5; D gene uncertain. CDR3 length equals 12 residues. The V end was cut by 3 bases, the J end by 7 bases, with 9 bases between. The CDR3 region is CASSFPSGTQYF. CDR3 DNA: TGTGCCAGCAGTTTCCCCTCGGGGACCCAGTACTTC.

The rearrangement links TRBV6-5 to TRBJ1-2, with D perhaps matching TRBD1 (5 bases). CDR3 length equals 12 residues. CDR1 MNHEY and CDR2 SVGAGI come from the germline V gene. Trimming cost V 6 bases and J 8 bases, with 13 bases left between them. This CDR3 is CASRGTPYGYTF. Written as DNA, the CDR3 is TGTGCCAGCAGGGGGACTCCTTACGGCTACACCTTC.

A remark on this clone: This sample includes further DNA sequences coding for the same CDR3. The chain uses TRBV3-1 (or the pseudogene TRBV3-2) and TRBJ2-1; D gene unclear. CDR1 is LGHDT, CDR2 YNNKEL, per germline (reference sequence). This CDR3 is built from 12 residues. Trimming shortened V by 1 base and J by 8 bases, and 6 bases separated the two germline ends. The CDR3, as DNA: TGTGCCAGCAGCCAAGCTTCCTATGAGCAGTTCTTC. This translates into CASSQASYEQFF.

The chain joins TRBV5-1 to TRBJ1-1; D perhaps matches TRBD1 (5 bases). The V and J ends lost 4 bases and 7 bases respectively, with 14 bases between them. Germline lookup yields CDR1 SGHRS and CDR2 YFSETQ. The CDR3 is 13 amino acids. Here the CDR3 DNA reads TGCGCCAGCAGCCCCGGGGGTGCCAATGAAGCTTTCTTT. Amino acid sequence: CASSPGGANEAFF.

The chain recombines TRBV27 with TRBJ2-1; 11 bases are shared with TRBD2. The junction had 5 bases not matched to a gene; V was cut back by 5 bases and J by 2 bases. CDR1 and CDR2 (germline): MNHEY, SMNVEV (reference sequence). The CDR3 is 16 amino acids. CDR3 in DNA: TGTGCCAGCAGTCCCCAACTAGCGGGGGCCTACAATGAGCAGTTCTTC. Amino acid sequence: CASSPQLAGAYNEQFF.

This clone was observed a single time. This sequence joins TRBV5-6 and TRBJ2-7; 8 nucleotides line up with TRBD2. The CDR3 has 15 amino acids. V trimming: 1 base; J trimming: 0 bases; junction bases outside the gene matches: 3. Germline V gene data show CDR1 as SGHDT and CDR2 as YYEEEE. The CDR3 nucleotides are TGTGCCAGCAGCTTGCGCGGGGGGAACTCCTACGAGCAGTACTTC. It is translated as CASSLRGGNSYEQYF.

V usage is TRBV20-1 and J usage is TRBJ1-4; D call uncertain. CDR3 size: 10 residues. From germline, CDR1 is DFQATT and CDR2 SNEGSKA (reference sequence). Trimming cost V 6 bases and J 6 bases, with 5 bases left between them. The DNA of the CDR3 is TGCAGTGCCCCTTATGAAAAACTGTTTTTT. It encodes CSAPYEKLFF.

The chain joins TRBV10-3 to TRBJ2-1; 9 positions agree with TRBD2. CDR3 length equals 17 residues. Trimming at V came to 7 bases and at J to 1 base, leaving 11 bases not matched to a gene. Germline CDR1 and CDR2: ENHRY and SYGVKD. CDR3 loop: CAIKGQSGGHSYNEQFF. For the CDR3, the DNA is TGTGCCATCAAGGGACAGAGCGGGGGGCATTCCTACAATGAGCAGTTCTTC.

The chain carries TRBV19 and TRBJ1-2, with TRBD1 matching over 10 bases. J was trimmed by 7 bases and V by 3 bases; bases with no gene match: 8. Germline CDR1 and CDR2: LNHDA and SQIVND (reference sequence). The CDR3 totals 15 residues. For the CDR3, the DNA is TGTGCCAGTAGTATCACGGACAGGGGGTATGTTGGCTACACCTTC. Translating gives CASSITDRGYVGYTF.

The chain recombines TRBV2 with TRBJ1-1; D unresolved. Deletions cut 10 bases from V and 5 bases from J, with 14 bases between. Per germline, CDR1 SNHLY and CDR2 FYNNEI. The CDR3 loop spans 12 amino acids. CDR3 in DNA: TGTGCCACGAGGGCTGAGTGGACTGAAGCTTTCTTT. Protein product: CATRAEWTEAFF.